This entry lists 7 T cell receptor beta chains sequenced from one sample in a study of T cells in Graves' hyperthyroidism and ophthalmopathy. Template material for amplifying TCR beta CDR3 regions consisted of RNA transcripts. With the HTBI primer set, the TCR CDR3 went through a first round of RT-PCR. TCRdb re-derived calls from the multiplex PCR reads in MiXCR, one entry per CDR3 protein. This sample yields hundreds of thousands of distinct CDR3 sequences, of which roughly 40% are seen a single time; 8.9% belongs to the top ten. The sequenced sample consisted of blood. The receptor set was obtained from a young man with Graves' hyperthyroidism.

This clonotype was counted at least ten times. CDR3 bases: TGTGCCAGCAGTTCGACCGCTGAGACCCAGTACTTC. Translated: CASSSTAETQYF. This chain uses TRBV6-5 with TRBJ2-5; D is undetermined. The CDR3 length is 12 residues. In germline, CDR1 is MNHEY, CDR2 SVGAGI. V shed 4 bases and J shed 5 bases, with 8 bases lying between them.

The sample holds many counts of this clonotype. This chain links TRBV9 with TRBJ1-2; D is possibly TRBD1 (6 bases). The V and J ends lost 0 bases and 6 bases respectively, with 12 bases between them. The CDR3 is made up of 14 amino acids. CDR1 is SGDLS, CDR2 YYNGEE, per germline. The CDR3: CASSVGGRGDGYTF. The CDR3 bases are TGTGCCAGCAGCGTAGGTGGCAGGGGAGATGGCTACACCTTC.

This clonotype has ten or more counts. The gene calls are TRBV19 and TRBJ1-1; weak D call: TRBD1 (5 bases). Germline V CDR1 and CDR2: LNHDA, SQIVND (reference sequence). CDR3 length equals 12 residues. V lost 10 bases and J lost 1, with 10 bases in between. The CDR3 DNA reads as TGTGCCACCTTGGGGGGGAACACTGAAGCTTTCTTT. This sequence encodes CATLGGNTEAFF.

The rearrangement uses TRBV20-1 and TRBJ2-7; tentative D call: TRBD2 (5 bases). The CDR3 is 13 residues long. V lost 6 bases and J 7 bases, leaving 19 bases between the germline ends. CDR1 and CDR2 (germline): DFQATT, SNEGSKA (reference sequence). The CDR3 DNA sequence: TGCAGTGCCCCATCCCCCCCCGGGGAAGAGCAGTACTTC. This translates into CSAPSPPGEEQYF.

Remarks on this clonotype: A much larger clone sits a single nucleotide away, making a read error possible. The conserved phenylalanine or tryptophan normally closing the CDR3 is absent here, so this likely arose from a read error. The chain recombines TRBV19 with TRBJ1-1; no reliable D call. The length of the CDR3 is 13 residues. The V end was cut by 5 bases, the J end by 1 base, with 8 bases between. CDR1 LNHDA and CDR2 SQIVND come from the germline V gene (reference sequence). The CDR3 nucleotides are TGTGCCAGTAGTGCGACAACGAACACTGAAGCTTTCCTT. This sequence encodes CASSATTNTEAFL.

The chain links TRBV7-3 to TRBJ2-2; possibly TRBD2 for D (6 bases). This CDR3 is 14 amino acids long. The V gene lost 3 bases and the J gene lost 5 bases, with 10 bases spanning the gap. Germline V gene sequence: CDR1 SGHTA, CDR2 FQGTGA. As DNA, the CDR3 is TGTGCCAGCAGCTTGGACCGGGGGACCGGGGAGCTGTTTTTT. As protein: CASSLDRGTGELFF.

This clonotype was counted ten times or more. This chain links TRBV13 with TRBJ1-1; the D gene is possibly TRBD1 (5 bases). Germline V gene sequence: CDR1 PRHDT, CDR2 FYEKMQ (reference sequence). Trimming removed 5 bases at V and 7 bases at J, with 11 bases between. The CDR3 runs to 12 residues. DNA for the CDR3: TGTGCCAGCAGCGGGGCAGGGAGTGAAGCTTTCTTT. It is translated as CASSGAGSEAFF.